The 14 T cell receptor beta chains presented below share a single source sample, sequenced in a study of blood T cell repertoires in COVID-19. Clones were read by immunoSEQ multiplex PCR, and TCRdb kept only the in-frame ones, dropping some. The data hold 120,000 to 150,000 clones, with roughly 81% observed a single time. The sequenced material came from peripheral blood. The source of these receptors is a human donor with acute or convalescent COVID-19. The donor label of this sample is uncertain.

The chain joins TRBV6-5 to TRBJ1-1; D is possibly TRBD1 (5 bases). CDR3 length: 13 amino acids. V was trimmed by 6 bases and J by 4 bases, leaving 12 bases between them. The V gene's germline CDR1 is MNHEY and CDR2 SVGAGI. CDR3 coding DNA: TGTGCCAGCAGACTCGCCGGGGGCACTGAAGCTTTCTTT. Translated, it gives CASRLAGGTEAFF.

This rearrangement joins TRBV7-3 to TRBJ2-5; the match to TRBD2 covers 10 bases. The junction had 2 bases not matched to a gene; V was cut back by 4 bases and J by 0 bases. The length of the CDR3 is 15 residues. Looked up from germline, CDR1 is SGHTA and CDR2 is FQGTGA. The CDR3 nucleotides read TGTGCCAGCAGCTCCGGACTAGCGGACCAAGAGACCCAGTACTTC. Protein: CASSSGLADQETQYF.

This clone was seen once. V usage is TRBV3-1 (or the pseudogene TRBV3-2) and J usage is TRBJ1-2; D is possibly TRBD1 (6 bases). Germline assignment: CDR1 LGHDT and CDR2 YNNKEL (reference sequence). V lost 4 bases to trimming and J lost 2 bases, with 8 bases between them. The CDR3 has 13 residues. CDR3 bases: TGTGCCAGCAGCCTAAGGGGGAACTATGGCTACACCTTC. Translating it yields CASSLRGNYGYTF.

This rearrangement joins TRBV7-2 to TRBJ2-7, with 7 bases aligning to TRBD1. J was trimmed by 6 bases and V by 5 bases; bases with no gene match: 13. Germline lookup yields CDR1 SGHTA and CDR2 FQGNSA. The CDR3 is 15 residues long. CDR3 in amino acids: CASSGYGTVISEQYF. CDR3 nucleotide sequence: TGTGCCAGCAGCGGGTACGGGACAGTGATAAGCGAGCAGTACTTC.

The chain is built from TRBV7-3 and TRBJ1-1, with D tentatively TRBD1 (5 bases). Germline V gene data show CDR1 as SGHTA and CDR2 as FQGTGA. This CDR3 contains 14 residues. The V end was cut by 1 base, the J end by 5 bases, with 11 bases between. CDR3 residues: CASSLRQGGTEAFF. CDR3 DNA sequence: TGTGCCAGCAGCTTAAGGCAGGGAGGGACTGAAGCTTTCTTT.

The rearrangement uses TRBV14 and TRBJ1-2; the D gene is possibly TRBD1 (5 bases). The CDR3 is 14 amino acids. CDR1 is SGHDN and CDR2 is FVKESK in the germline V gene. V was pared by 2 bases and J by 4 bases, with 11 bases between. CDR3 nucleotide sequence: TGTGCCAGCAGCCAAAGTAGCAGGGCCTATGGCTACACCTTC. This translates into CASSQSSRAYGYTF.

The CDR3 DNA sequence: TGTGCCAGCAGCCCGGTAGGGGGCACTGAAGCTTTCTTT. Translated, it gives CASSPVGGTEAFF. This chain connects TRBV12-3 or TRBV12-4 to TRBJ1-1, with D tentatively TRBD1 (6 bases). V lost 6 bases and J lost 4, with 12 bases in between. The CDR3 runs to 13 residues.

Only one count was recorded for this clone. The rearrangement joins TRBV5-1 to TRBJ2-5; D is possibly TRBD2 (5 bases). The CDR3 totals 16 residues. The germline gives CDR1 SGHRS, CDR2 YFSETQ. V dropped 4 bases and J dropped 7 bases, with 23 bases sitting between them. The CDR3 protein is CASSGHRDPQERTQYF. The CDR3 DNA reads TGCGCCAGCAGCGGGCACCGGGATCCGCAAGAGAGGACCCAGTACTTC.

The J gene is TRBJ1-4, the V gene TRBV7-9; possible D gene TRBD1, 6 bases. CDR3 size: 14 residues. V dropped 5 bases and J dropped 6 bases, with 13 bases sitting between them. Germline CDR1 SEHNR, CDR2 FQNEAQ (reference sequence). The CDR3 bases are TGTGCCAGCAGCGGGACAAGAAATGATGAAAAACTGTTTTTT. Encoded protein: CASSGTRNDEKLFF.

This chain connects TRBV7-8 to TRBJ1-1, with 8 bases matching TRBD1. The CDR3 is made up of 13 amino acids. Germline V gene data show CDR1 as SGHVS and CDR2 as FQNEAQ. J lost 4 bases, V lost 8 bases, and 6 bases had no gene match. The CDR3 DNA reads as TGTGCCAGCGGACAGGGAAGAGGCACTGAAGCTTTCTTT. It is translated as CASGQGRGTEAFF.

The V gene is TRBV6-5, the J gene TRBJ2-7; maybe TRBD1 (5 bases). V lost 0 bases, J lost 3 bases, and 12 bases lay in between. Germline CDR1 MNHEY, CDR2 SVGAGI. The CDR3 has 15 amino acids. The CDR3 sequence: CASSYSGAQGYEQYF. Written as DNA, the CDR3 is TGTGCCAGCAGTTACTCTGGGGCCCAGGGCTACGAGCAGTACTTC.

This chain joins TRBV12-3 or TRBV12-4 and TRBJ1-1; D unclear. The CDR3 is 13 residues long. Trimming took 3 bases from V and 4 from J, leaving 9 bases between them. CDR3 bases: TGTGCCAGCAGTTTCGGGGAGGGCACTGAAGCTTTCTTT. This gives the protein CASSFGEGTEAFF.

V and J are TRBV19 and TRBJ1-1; a weak D match, TRBD1 (5 bases). The V end was cut by 5 bases, the J end by 0 bases, with 13 bases between. CDR3 length: 15 residues. Germline V gene sequence: CDR1 LNHDA, CDR2 SQIVND (reference sequence). Written as DNA, the CDR3 is TGTGCCAGTAGTGTGGCGGGGGGGATGAACACTGAAGCTTTCTTT. This codes for CASSVAGGMNTEAFF.

In its sample, this clone was seen a few times. V usage is TRBV7-9 and J usage is TRBJ1-1, with a weak D call TRBD1 (6 bases). The CDR3 has 12 residues. Trimming removed 5 bases from V and 8 bases from J, with 12 bases in between. Germline CDR1 reads SEHNR; CDR2 reads FQNEAQ (reference sequence). The CDR3 region has the DNA TGTGCCAGCAGCCCCGGGGGGCGAGAAGCTTTCTTT. This gives the protein CASSPGGREAFF.